In its sample, the clone carrying this T cell receptor beta chain was seen many times. RNA isolated from unsorted whole blood supplied the blood RNA, with germline DNA also extracted. This sample stems from a study of tumor-infiltrating lymphocytes in primary liver carcinoma. V gave up 1 base and J gave up 3 bases, with 12 bases separating them. The CDR3 has 15 amino acids. Germline assignment: CDR1 SGHRS and CDR2 YFSETQ. With a constant-region primer, TCR beta cDNA was made from around 520 ng of total RNA. Three nested multiplex PCR rounds of slightly modified ARM-PCR generated TCR beta libraries. Investigators reported that the first two PCR rounds, at approximately 11 cycles each, used TRBV1-TRBV30 forward primers with a C-beta reverse primer. Via MiXCR, TCRdb re-called the multiplex PCR reads, giving one row per CDR3 protein. The sample has 250,000 to 350,000 distinct CDR3 sequences; approximately 54% are singletons.

The material sequenced was peripheral blood. This TCR derives from a woman in her 30s with primary liver carcinoma and hepatitis B virus infection. V is TRBV5-1 and J is TRBJ2-3, with D tentatively TRBD1 (5 bases). DNA for the CDR3: TGCGCCAGCAGCTTGCAGGGTAGAAAGACAGATACGCAGTATTTT. Translating it yields CASSLQGRKTDTQYF.